A single sample is the source of the 5 T cell receptor beta chains below, sequenced in a study of siplizumab effects on memory and regulatory T cells. Assay: immunoSEQ multiplex PCR; the TCRdb copy retains only in-frame clones and omits some. Of some 87,000 clones listed, 70% to 90% are singletons. The sample taken for sequencing was CD4+ T cells sorted from blood. These TCRs come from a human donor in good health.

The gene calls are TRBV5-1 and TRBJ2-7; TRBD1 might be the D (6 bases). The CDR3 is made up of 14 amino acids. Germline loops: CDR1 SGHRS, CDR2 YFSETQ. Trimming took off 0 bases at V and 5 bases at J, with 12 bases between the two ends. Here the CDR3 reads CASSLDRDRDEQYF. As DNA, the CDR3 is TGCGCCAGCAGCTTGGACAGGGATCGGGACGAGCAGTACTTC.

This clone showed up just once. The CDR3 sequence: CASSEGQETQYF. Written as DNA, the CDR3 is TGTGCCAGCAGTGAGGGACAAGAGACCCAGTACTTC. J is TRBJ2-5 and V is TRBV2; the D is unclear. V dropped 3 bases and J dropped 2 bases, with 4 bases sitting between them. Germline CDR1 is SNHLY and CDR2 is FYNNEI. The CDR3 runs to 12 residues.

This sequence joins TRBV2 and TRBJ1-1; 10 nucleotides align to TRBD1. This CDR3 comprises 14 residues. Germline V gene lookup returns CDR1 SNHLY and CDR2 FYNNEI. V shed 5 bases and J 8 bases; nucleotides not matched to a gene: 8. CDR3 sequence (DNA): TGTGCCAGCAGTCCCGGGACAGGGGCGAGAGAAGCTTTCTTT. Its protein is CASSPGTGAREAFF.

CDR3 sequence (DNA): TGTGCCAGCAGTCCTGACACGGGGCCGATTCAGCCCCAGCATTTT. It is translated as CASSPDTGPIQPQHF. V is TRBV7-6 and J is TRBJ1-5, with D possibly matching TRBD1 (5 bases). The CDR3 runs to 15 residues. Trimming pared 6 bases from V and 6 bases from J, leaving 18 bases between. Germline values: CDR1 SGHVS, CDR2 FNYEAQ.

The chain uses TRBV5-4 and TRBJ2-3; 13 bases line up with TRBD2. Germline loops: CDR1 SGHNT, CDR2 YYREEE (reference sequence). The CDR3 loop spans 17 amino acids. V lost 0 bases and J lost 10; bases outside the gene matches: 11. This chain's CDR3 is CASSLGTSGGLRYPQYF. Written as DNA, the CDR3 is TGTGCCAGCAGCTTGGGGACTAGCGGGGGCCTCAGATATCCGCAGTATTTT.